Listed here are 30 T cell receptor beta chains from one sample, sequenced in a study of shared clonotypes between healthy human individuals. The method was immunoSEQ multiplex PCR; TCRdb's version includes in-frame clones alone and lacks a portion of them. The sample lists about 610,000 clones; 90% to 97% were seen once. Naive CD8 isolation took CD45RO-negative cells positively selected for CCR7 and excluded terminally differentiated effector memory CD45RA+ cells. Sequenced input: naive CD8+ T cells sorted from blood. These receptors all stem from a young woman in good health.

The chain employs TRBV7-9 and TRBJ1-2; D may be TRBD1 (5 bases). CDR1 and CDR2 (germline): SEHNR, FQNEAQ (reference sequence). CDR3 length: 15 residues. With 3 bases removed from V and 6 bases from J, the gap between germline ends came to 17 bases. The CDR3 reads CASSFGQGLFHGYTF. The DNA of the CDR3 is TGTGCCAGCAGCTTTGGCCAGGGACTATTTCATGGCTACACCTTC. The variable domain in full, completed from reference TRBV7-9 and TRBJ1-2, reads DTGVSQNPRHKITKRGQNVTFRCDPISEHNRLYWYRQTLGQGPEFLTYFQNEAQLEKSRLLSDRFSAERPKGSFSTLEIQRTEQGDSAMYLCASSFGQGLFHGYTFGSGTRLTVV.

The rearrangement uses TRBV5-1 and TRBJ2-7; D is uncertain. The V and J ends lost 0 bases and 3 bases respectively, with 7 bases between them. From germline, CDR1 is SGHRS and CDR2 YFSETQ. The CDR3 consists of 13 residues. The DNA of the CDR3 is TGCGCCAGCAGCTTGGCCGACGGCTACGAGCAGTACTTC. Amino acid sequence: CASSLADGYEQYF. Variable domain in full (rest from reference TRBV5-1 and TRBJ2-7): KAGVTQTPRYLIKTRGQQVTLSCSPISGHRSVSWYQQTPGQGLQFLFEYFSETQRNKGNFPGRFSGRQFSNSRSEMNVSTLELGDSALYLCASSLADGYEQYFGPGTRLTVT.

J is TRBJ2-1 and V is TRBV28; D is perhaps TRBD1 (6 bases). This CDR3 has 11 residues. Trimming took 7 bases from V and 12 from J, leaving 13 bases between them. Germline V gives CDR1 MDHEN, CDR2 SYDVKM. As DNA, the CDR3 is TGTGCCAGCACCGCACGAGGGGGGCAGTTCTTC. Translation: CASTARGGQFF.

The rearrangement joins TRBV4-1 to TRBJ2-7; 11 bases align to TRBD2. J gave up 5 bases and V 2 bases, and 14 bases lay outside the gene matches. The CDR3 spans 18 residues. Germline-derived CDR1 and CDR2 are MGHRA and YSYEKL. In nucleotides, the CDR3 is TGCGCCAGCAGCCAACCGGGACTAGCGGAGACCCCCTATGACGAGCAGTACTTC. Protein: CASSQPGLAETPYDEQYF.

The J gene is TRBJ2-1, the V gene TRBV4-1; no clear D gene. Germline lookup yields CDR1 MGHRA and CDR2 YSYEKL. Trimming shortened V by 0 bases and J by 9 bases, and 15 bases separated the two germline ends. CDR3 size: 15 residues. The CDR3 bases are TGCGCCAGCAGCCAAGAAGTGGGCAGCCCAGGTGAGCAGTTCTTC. Amino acids: CASSQEVGSPGEQFF.

The rearrangement uses TRBV7-2 and TRBJ2-1, with a weak D call TRBD2 (5 bases). The CDR3 runs to 16 residues. The ends were cut back, 3 bases at V and 7 bases at J, with 19 bases in the middle. CDR1 is SGHTA, CDR2 FQGNSA, per germline. The CDR3 nucleotides are TGTGCCAGCAGCTTTTCGGCGGGCCCGGTGGCGAATGAGCAGTTCTTC. Translation gives CASSFSAGPVANEQFF.

The J gene is TRBJ2-3, the V gene TRBV29-1; 10 bases fit TRBD2. The CDR3 has 15 amino acids. With 4 bases clipped from V and 5 bases from J, the junction kept 9 bases outside the gene matches. The germline V gene has CDR1 SQVTM and CDR2 ANQGSEA. The CDR3 nucleotides are TGCAGCGTTGGGGCTAGCGGGAGCTTGGGAGATACGCAGTATTTT. It translates to CSVGASGSLGDTQYF.

Concerning this clone itself: Other DNA sequences in this sample translate to the same CDR3. Here the CDR3 DNA reads TGTGCCAGTAGTATCCGGGACAGCAATCAGCCCCAGCATTTT. This translates into CASSIRDSNQPQHF. The rearrangement joins TRBV19 to TRBJ1-5; the D gene is possibly TRBD1 (5 bases). V shed 3 bases and J shed 1 base, with 7 bases lying between them. The germline V gene encodes CDR1 LNHDA and CDR2 SQIVND (reference sequence). The CDR3 has 14 residues.

DNA of the CDR3: TGTGCCATCAGTTCCGGCGGGGAGGCGGTCACCGGGGAGCTGTTTTTT. Translated, it gives CAISSGGEAVTGELFF. The chain links TRBV10-3 to TRBJ2-2; perhaps TRBD2 as D (6 bases). The CDR3 has 16 amino acids. Trimming cost V 5 bases and J 4 bases, with 17 bases left between them. Germline CDR1 reads ENHRY; CDR2 reads SYGVKD.

CDR3 bases: TGTGCCATCAGTGACCCAAGGGTATCCGATACGCAGTATTTT. It specifies CAISDPRVSDTQYF. V usage is TRBV10-3 and J usage is TRBJ2-3; D remains ambiguous. Trimming took 3 bases from V and 6 from J, leaving 13 bases between them. The CDR3 covers 14 residues. The germline V gene encodes CDR1 ENHRY and CDR2 SYGVKD.

The chain employs TRBV27 and TRBJ2-7, with D unresolved. Trimming pared 6 bases from V and 7 bases from J, leaving 16 bases between. This CDR3 spans 13 amino acids. Germline V gives CDR1 MNHEY, CDR2 SMNVEV (reference sequence). CDR3: CASRGPRIGEQYF. The CDR3 DNA reads TGTGCCAGCAGGGGCCCAAGGATTGGGGAGCAGTACTTC.

As to this clone: The same CDR3 can be traced to other DNA sequences in this sample. The gene calls are TRBV27 and TRBJ1-1, with D perhaps matching TRBD1 (5 bases). The ends were cut back, 3 bases at V and 5 bases at J, with 13 bases in the middle. Germline CDR1 is MNHEY and CDR2 is SMNVEV (reference sequence). The CDR3 runs 14 residues. CDR3 in amino acids: CASSFGGLRTEAFF. The CDR3 nucleotides are TGTGCCAGCAGTTTCGGGGGGTTGAGGACTGAAGCTTTCTTT.

The chain links TRBV4-1 to TRBJ2-6; D tentatively reads TRBD1 or TRBD2 (5 bases each). Per the germline V gene, CDR1 is MGHRA and CDR2 is YSYEKL. The length of the CDR3 is 17 residues. The V end lost 4 bases, the J end lost 4 bases, and 17 bases lay between the germline ends. In nucleotides, the CDR3 is TGCGCCAGCAGCCCCTGGGACGGGTGGGGAGGGGCCAACGTCCTGACTTTC. Amino acid sequence: CASSPWDGWGGANVLTF.

This chain joins TRBV7-9 and TRBJ1-1, with TRBD1 identical over 7 bases. Germline trimming cut 7 bases from V and 9 bases from J; bases unmatched to any gene: 11. Germline CDR1 and CDR2: SEHNR and FQNEAQ (reference sequence). The CDR3 consists of 13 residues. CDR3 residues: CASIRGDSVQAFF. The CDR3 DNA is TGTGCCAGCATCCGGGGGGACAGTGTACAAGCTTTCTTT.

V usage is TRBV30 and J usage is TRBJ2-7; TRBD1 might be the D (5 bases). Germline V gene data show CDR1 as GTSNPN and CDR2 as SVGIG (reference sequence). The CDR3 has 12 amino acids. V gave up 4 bases and J gave up 6 bases, with 13 bases separating them. The chain's CDR3 is CAWNQGSVEQYF. In nucleotides, the CDR3 is TGTGCCTGGAACCAGGGCTCGGTCGAGCAGTACTTC.

This clone has just one count. The rearrangement links TRBV2 to TRBJ2-5; 7 nucleotides align to TRBD2. The assigned J gene may be wrong: the sequence end matches TRBJ2-7 better. CDR3 size: 16 residues. CDR1 is SNHLY, CDR2 FYNNEI, per germline. CDR3 coding DNA: TGTGCCAGCAGTCTTAATCCCGCGGGACTAAGGTACGAGCAGTACTTC. Its protein product is CASSLNPAGLRYEQYF.

In DNA, the CDR3 is TGTGCCAGCACCTCCCTCCTGGGAGAGGCCTACAATGAGCAGTTCTTC. This encodes CASTSLLGEAYNEQFF. The genes are TRBV28 and TRBJ2-1; D possibly corresponds to TRBD2 (5 bases). CDR1 and CDR2 from the germline V gene are MDHEN and SYDVKM. The V end was cut by 7 bases, the J end by 2 bases, with 18 bases between. The CDR3 sequence is 16 residues long.

This chain links TRBV29-1 with TRBJ2-3; 7 bases match TRBD2. In germline, CDR1 is SQVTM, CDR2 ANQGSEA. With 4 bases clipped from V and 0 bases from J, the junction kept 10 bases outside the gene matches. This CDR3 contains 16 residues. CDR3 loop: CSVVLRSSGSTDTQYF. The CDR3 coding sequence is TGCAGCGTTGTATTAAGGAGTAGCGGGAGCACAGATACGCAGTATTTT.

In this sample, this clone turned up once. The chain is built from TRBV29-1 and TRBJ2-1, with D unresolved. The CDR3 length is 13 residues. In germline, CDR1 is SQVTM, CDR2 ANQGSEA. Trimming cost V 6 bases and J 6 bases, with 15 bases left between them. The CDR3 here is CSVLGASSNEQFF. The DNA for the CDR3 is TGCAGCGTCTTAGGCGCGAGTAGCAATGAGCAGTTCTTC.

This chain connects TRBV28 to TRBJ2-2; D might be TRBD1 (6 bases). Germline values: CDR1 MDHEN, CDR2 SYDVKM. The CDR3 loop spans 15 amino acids. Trimming removed 3 bases from V and 0 bases from J, with 8 bases in between. The CDR3 reads CASSFTGSNTGELFF. In DNA form, the CDR3 reads TGTGCCAGCAGTTTCACAGGGTCGAACACCGGGGAGCTGTTTTTT. The entire variable domain, with the rest obtained from reference TRBV28 and TRBJ2-2, is as follows: DVKVTQSSRYLVKRTGEKVFLECVQDMDHENMFWYRQDPGLGLRLIYFSYDVKMKEKGDIPEGYSVSREKKERFSLILESASTNQTSMYLCASSFTGSNTGELFFGEGSRLTVL.

The J gene is TRBJ1-2, the V gene TRBV15; no clear D. The CDR3 sequence is 14 residues long. In germline, CDR1 is LNHNV, CDR2 YYDKDF (reference sequence). Trimming removed 0 bases from V and 6 bases from J, with 11 bases in between. CDR3 sequence (DNA): TGTGCCACCAGCAGAGAACGGTTCGGAGATGGCTACACCTTC. It translates to CATSRERFGDGYTF.

The V gene is TRBV21-1, the J gene TRBJ2-1; the DNA was not compared with TRBD2, the D call given in the table. TRBV21-1 is marked as a pseudogene. There are 16 residues in the CDR3. CDR3 sequence reads: CASSPETTSSRSEQFF. The CDR3 region has the DNA TGTGCCAGCAGCCCGGAGACTACCTCCTCCCGGAGTGAGCAGTTCTTC.

The genes are TRBV27 and TRBJ2-6; D is uncertain. This CDR3 comprises 16 residues. Trimming shortened V by 0 bases and J by 0 bases, and 6 bases separated the two germline ends. Germline-derived CDR1 and CDR2 are MNHEY and SMNVEV (reference sequence). Written as DNA, the CDR3 is TGTGCCAGCAGTTTATCACCCCGCTCTGGGGCCAACGTCCTGACTTTC. It encodes CASSLSPRSGANVLTF.

The rearrangement links TRBV9 to TRBJ2-2, with a possible D match to TRBD2 (6 bases). This CDR3 has 14 amino acids. Germline CDR1 SGDLS, CDR2 YYNGEE. Trimming took 3 bases from V and 2 from J, leaving 8 bases between them. Written as DNA, the CDR3 is TGTGCCAGCAGCGGCGGGGTTAACACCGGGGAGCTGTTTTTT. Translated, it gives CASSGGVNTGELFF.

The chain couples TRBV19 to TRBJ2-1; D ambiguous. The CDR3 covers 15 residues. CDR1 and CDR2 from the germline V gene are LNHDA and SQIVND (reference sequence). Trimming took 3 bases from V and 0 from J, leaving 9 bases between them. CDR3 residues: CASSMGSSSYNEQFF. CDR3 coding DNA: TGTGCCAGTAGTATGGGCTCTAGCTCCTACAATGAGCAGTTCTTC.

This clone has only one observation. The chain employs TRBV9 and TRBJ2-5; TRBD2 matches at 8 bases. The CDR3 runs 14 residues. Unmatched junction bases numbered 6, after V lost 4 bases and J lost 4 bases. Germline-derived CDR1 and CDR2 are SGDLS and YYNGEE. In DNA, the CDR3 is TGTGCCAGCAGCCCGTGGACTAGCCCAGAGACCCAGTACTTC. Translating gives CASSPWTSPETQYF.

This chain joins TRBV11-2 and TRBJ1-1; D ambiguous. This CDR3 has 14 residues. Germline CDR1 reads SGHAT; CDR2 reads FQNNGV. The V end lost 5 bases, the J end lost 3 bases, and 13 bases lay between the germline ends. The CDR3 reads CASSPSVGDTEAFF. The CDR3 DNA follows: TGTGCCAGCAGCCCTTCCGTAGGTGACACTGAAGCTTTCTTT.

This chain connects TRBV19 to TRBJ2-5; possibly TRBD2 for D (5 bases). V lost 1 base to trimming and J lost 4 bases, with 10 bases between them. The length of the CDR3 is 14 residues. Germline V CDR1 and CDR2: LNHDA, SQIVND (reference sequence). The CDR3 spells CASSIADGGETQYF. The CDR3, as DNA: TGTGCCAGTAGTATAGCGGACGGAGGAGAGACCCAGTACTTC.

The CDR3, as DNA: TGTGCCAGCAGCCCTCCGGGTCGAAATCAGCCCCAGCATTTT. Translated, it gives CASSPPGRNQPQHF. The chain employs TRBV16 and TRBJ1-5, with D hard to call. This CDR3 is 14 amino acids long. The V end was cut by 4 bases, the J end by 4 bases, with 11 bases between. Per germline, CDR1 KGHSY and CDR2 FQNENV.

The chain links TRBV11-2 to TRBJ1-5; D is possibly TRBD1 (5 bases). CDR3 length equals 14 residues. Germline V lookup: CDR1 SGHAT, CDR2 FQNNGV. The V end lost 3 bases, the J end lost 7 bases, and 13 bases lay between the germline ends. CDR3 loop: CASSFDSYDQPQHF. Here the CDR3 DNA reads TGTGCCAGCAGCTTCGACAGTTATGACCAGCCCCAGCATTTT.